The 16 T cell receptor beta chains below were found in one sample sequenced in a study of monozygotic twins with inflammatory bowel disease. TCRdb re-called the 5' RACE reads and catalogs CDR3 proteins one per entry, DNA excluded. The sample has approximately 400,000 distinct CDR3 sequences. The specimen sequenced was blood. The receptors shown here come from a human donor with ulcerative colitis or Crohn's disease, or a healthy co-twin of an affected twin (not recorded which).

This chain connects TRBV5-1 to TRBJ2-2. Germline CDR1 reads SGHRS; CDR2 reads YFSETQ. The CDR3 has 13 residues. The CDR3 is CASSDLVAGELFF.

CDR3 in amino acids: CASSLEGGRHEQFF. This chain connects TRBV5-1 to TRBJ2-1; absent DNA, TCRdb's TRBD2 call cannot be checked. Germline loops: CDR1 SGHRS, CDR2 YFSETQ. The CDR3 covers 14 residues.

J is TRBJ2-7 and V is TRBV5-5; TCRdb calls TRBD2, which cannot be checked without DNA. The CDR3 is 15 amino acids. The germline gives CDR1 SGHKS, CDR2 YYEKEE (reference sequence). Here the CDR3 reads CASSPLTSTGDEQYF.

This chain joins TRBV29-1 and TRBJ1-1. Per the germline V gene, CDR1 is SQVTM and CDR2 is ANQGSEA. CDR3 length equals 14 residues. This CDR3 reads CSAARAHRNTEAFF.

The chain combines TRBV12-3 or TRBV12-4 with TRBJ1-1. The CDR3 has 12 residues. Here the CDR3 reads CASRGRFTEAFF.

V is TRBV9 and J is TRBJ2-7; TCRdb proposes TRBD2, but this gene call is untestable without DNA. Germline CDR1 SGDLS, CDR2 YYNGEE. CDR3 size: 13 residues. CDR3 sequence reads: CASSPPSPYEQYF. Looking up the rest from reference TRBV9 and TRBJ2-7 gives the full variable domain: DSGVTQTPKHLITATGQRVTLRCSPRSGDLSVYWYQQSLDQGLQFLIQYYNGEERAKGNILERFSAQQFPDLHSELNLSSLELGDSALYFCASSPPSPYEQYFGPGTRLTVT.

V gene TRBV24-1 combines with J gene TRBJ1-2; the TCRdb call, TRBD1, lacks DNA for checking. Germline V CDR1 and CDR2: KGHDR, SFDVKD. CDR3 size: 16 residues. The CDR3 sequence is CATSDTTGRGPHGYTF.

The gene calls are TRBV20-1 and TRBJ2-1; the TRBD2 assignment by TCRdb is unverifiable without DNA. Germline CDR1 reads DFQATT; CDR2 reads SNEGSKA (reference sequence). This CDR3 is built from 15 residues. CDR3 amino acids: CSASPLAGFYNEQFF.

The chain is built from TRBV20-1 and TRBJ1-2. Germline-derived CDR1 and CDR2 are DFQATT and SNEGSKA (reference sequence). This CDR3 has 12 residues. The CDR3 protein is CSATTDPYGYTF.

This rearrangement joins TRBV6-2 or TRBV6-3 to TRBJ1-2. This CDR3 is 14 amino acids long. Looked up from germline, CDR1 is MNHEY and CDR2 is SVGEGT. CDR3 region: CASSYSARPTGYTF.

V is TRBV27 and J is TRBJ2-5; TCRdb outputs TRBD2, but without DNA this stays unchecked. The CDR3 extends over 15 amino acids. In germline, CDR1 is MNHEY, CDR2 SMNVEV (reference sequence). The CDR3 here is CASSLSVAGLETQYF.

The chain is built from TRBV7-8 and TRBJ1-1. Germline V gives CDR1 SGHVS, CDR2 FQNEAQ. The CDR3 has 16 amino acids. CDR3: CASNKERVGVNTEAFF.

The chain is built from TRBV10-3 and TRBJ1-2. The length of the CDR3 is 12 residues. CDR1 is ENHRY, CDR2 SYGVKD, per germline. The CDR3 reads CAISGQNYGYTF.

The rearrangement links TRBV20-1 to TRBJ2-1; TCRdb picks TRBD2, but there is no DNA to check that call. The CDR3 is 14 amino acids. The germline CDR1 and CDR2 sequences are DFQATT and SNEGSKA (reference sequence). CDR3 amino acids: CSAYTSRGKNEQFF.

This rearrangement joins TRBV5-1 to TRBJ2-3; TCRdb's D gene call, TRBD1, goes unchecked for lack of DNA. Germline CDR1 SGHRS, CDR2 YFSETQ. This CDR3 region has 15 residues. The CDR3 protein is CASSSAPGGTDTQYF.

The rearrangement uses TRBV12-3 or TRBV12-4 and TRBJ2-2; there is no DNA to check the TCRdb D call of TRBD2. The CDR3 sequence is 15 residues long. CDR3 sequence reads: CASSISDYNTGELFF.